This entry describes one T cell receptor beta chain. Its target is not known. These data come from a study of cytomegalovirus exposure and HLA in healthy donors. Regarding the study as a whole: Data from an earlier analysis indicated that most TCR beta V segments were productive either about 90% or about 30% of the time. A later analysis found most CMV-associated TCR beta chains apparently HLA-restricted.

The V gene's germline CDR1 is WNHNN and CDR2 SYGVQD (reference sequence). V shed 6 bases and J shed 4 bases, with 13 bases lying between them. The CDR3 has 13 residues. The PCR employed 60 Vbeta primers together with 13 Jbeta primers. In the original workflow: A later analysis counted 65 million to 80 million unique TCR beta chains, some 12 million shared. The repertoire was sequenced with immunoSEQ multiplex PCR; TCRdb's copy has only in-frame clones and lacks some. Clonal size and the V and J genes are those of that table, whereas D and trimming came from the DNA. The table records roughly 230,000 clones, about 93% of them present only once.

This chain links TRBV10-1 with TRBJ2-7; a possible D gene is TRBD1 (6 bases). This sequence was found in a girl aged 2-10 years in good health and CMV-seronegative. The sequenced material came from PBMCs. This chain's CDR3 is CASRKETGYEQYF. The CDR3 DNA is TGCGCCAGCAGGAAAGAGACAGGATACGAGCAGTACTTC.